Described below is a single T cell receptor (beta chain) sequence and its context. Its antigen is unidentified. These data are taken from a study of cytomegalovirus exposure and HLA in healthy donors. The overall study: An early release of data contained 75 million to 100 million unique TCRs, which came from HLA-typed donors. Broader study findings: Several of the most significant clusters were apparently associated with common viral pathogens in a later analysis. In a later analysis, the majority of CMV-associated beta chains seemingly showed HLA restriction. Presence/absence analyses assumed roughly uniform sequencing depth across donors.

Both 60 Vbeta primers and 13 Jbeta primers went into the PCR. The protocol was immunoSEQ multiplex PCR, while the TCRdb copy is restricted to in-frame clones and leaves out a portion. The table records fewer than 110,000 clones, less than 80% of them present only once. Trimming cost V 1 base and J 0 bases; bases outside gene matches: 8. The length of the CDR3 is 18 residues. Germline values: CDR1 SGHVS, CDR2 FQNEAQ. The gene calls are TRBV7-8 and TRBJ2-2, with 7 bases matching TRBD1. What was sequenced was PBMCs. The receptor comes from a man aged 40-49 years in good health and CMV-seronegative. CDR3 bases: TGTGCCAGCAGCTTAGTGGGAAGGGGGCCTACGAACACCGGGGAGCTGTTTTTT. Amino acid sequence: CASSLVGRGPTNTGELFF. The full variable domain, its missing parts supplied by reference TRBV7-8 and TRBJ2-2, is GAGVSQSPRYKVAKRGQDVALRCDPISGHVSLFWYQQALGQGPEFLTYFQNEAQLDKSGLPSDRFFAERPEGSVSTLKIQRTQQEDSAVYLCASSLVGRGPTNTGELFFGEGSRLTVL.